The next 27 T cell receptor beta chains were all read from a single sample in a study of blood T cell repertoires in COVID-19 (dated by TCRdb to the early 2020s). The library was produced with the immunoSEQ multiplex PCR assay. TCRdb took over this immuneACCESS table, retaining in-frame rearrangements with V and J assigned. Such tables are incomplete; in checked studies, under half of the missing clones stem from an unresolved V gene, and the remainder is unexplained. This sample has 100,000 or so clones in its table, and 85% to 95% of those were observed once. Jointly, the top ten make up nearly 6.5% of the sample. Sequenced input: peripheral blood. These receptors all stem from a woman aged 55-69 years with active COVID-19.

Only one count was recorded for this clone. The J gene is TRBJ1-1, the V gene TRBV12-3 or TRBV12-4; D uncertain. The CDR3 runs 13 residues. V was cut by 5 bases and J by 3 bases, with 10 bases left in between. CDR3 nucleotides: TGTGCCAGCAGTCGCGACACCTACACTGAAGCTTTCTTT. Protein: CASSRDTYTEAFF.

This clone was seen more than once but under ten times. The CDR3 here is CASSQDRLRTSGGGETQYF. The DNA of the CDR3 is TGTGCCAGCAGCCAAGATCGTCTTAGAACTAGCGGAGGGGGAGAGACCCAGTACTTC. V is TRBV14 and J is TRBJ2-5; 8 bases agree with TRBD2. Germline CDR1 reads SGHDN; CDR2 reads FVKESK. With V trimmed by 0 bases and J by 4 bases, 16 bases remained unmatched. CDR3 length: 19 amino acids.

The chain employs TRBV28 and TRBJ1-5; the D is unclear. The germline V and J ends were trimmed by 10 bases and 7 bases, with 14 bases remaining between them. Germline V CDR1 and CDR2: MDHEN, SYDVKM. The CDR3 has 12 residues. This chain's CDR3 is CATVRERQPQHF. The CDR3 nucleotides are TGTGCCACCGTCCGGGAAAGACAGCCCCAGCATTTT.

The chain combines TRBV3-1 (or the pseudogene TRBV3-2) with TRBJ2-7; 7 nucleotides agree with TRBD1. In germline, CDR1 is LGHDT, CDR2 YNNKEL (reference sequence). The CDR3 spans 13 residues. V lost 3 bases to trimming and J lost 2 bases; unmatched junction nucleotides: 1. The CDR3 loop is CASSHQGAYEQYF. The CDR3 nucleotides read TGTGCCAGCAGCCACCAGGGGGCCTACGAGCAGTACTTC.

Comments on this clone: One junction end does not reproduce the germline sequence, and a read error may be involved. V and J are TRBV12-3 or TRBV12-4 and TRBJ2-4, with 9 positions matching TRBD1. This CDR3 has 11 residues. The CDR3 DNA follows: TGTGCCAGCAGTACCGGGACAGGGTTACACTTC. Translation gives CASSTGTGLHF.

J is TRBJ2-5 and V is TRBV3-1 (or the pseudogene TRBV3-2); no clear D. The CDR3 runs 13 residues. Germline V gene lookup returns CDR1 LGHDT and CDR2 YNNKEL (reference sequence). The V end lost 6 bases, the J end lost 5 bases, and 13 bases lay between the germline ends. In DNA, the CDR3 is TGTGCCAGCAGGTTCGGAGCTCGGGAGACCCAGTACTTC. The encoded protein is CASRFGARETQYF.

Worth noting for this clone: Other DNA sequences in the same sample also yield this CDR3. J is TRBJ1-3 and V is TRBV6-1; a weak D match, TRBD1 (5 bases). The CDR3 is 13 amino acids. The V and J ends lost 3 bases and 2 bases respectively, with 5 bases between them. CDR1 is MNHNS and CDR2 is SASEGT in the germline V gene. CDR3 DNA sequence: TGTGCCAGCAGTGACAGGGCTGGAAACACCATATATTTT. It encodes CASSDRAGNTIYF.

The gene calls are TRBV5-6 and TRBJ1-5; unclear D gene. V lost 0 bases and J lost 1, with 8 bases in between. CDR3 length equals 15 residues. In germline, CDR1 is SGHDT, CDR2 YYEEEE. CDR3 nucleotides: TGTGCCAGCAGCTTGGGGCAGTTAAGCAATCAGCCCCAGCATTTT. Its protein is CASSLGQLSNQPQHF.

This chain uses TRBV2 with TRBJ2-1; 8 positions agree with TRBD2. CDR3 length equals 15 residues. V shed 4 bases and J 1 base; nucleotides not matched to a gene: 3. CDR1 is SNHLY, CDR2 FYNNEI, per germline. CDR3 protein: CASSVQRGSYNEQFF. Here the CDR3 DNA reads TGTGCCAGCAGTGTGCAGCGGGGGTCCTACAATGAGCAGTTCTTC.

As DNA, the CDR3 is TGTGCCAGCAGGCGTGAGATCTTAAATCAAGAGACCCAGTACTTC. It codes for CASRREILNQETQYF. The V gene is TRBV5-4, the J gene TRBJ2-5, with D unclear. Germline V gene sequence: CDR1 SGHNT, CDR2 YYREEE (reference sequence). V was cut by 5 bases and J by 2 bases, with 16 bases left in between. The CDR3 has 15 amino acids.

The chain carries TRBV10-3 and TRBJ2-1; D perhaps matches TRBD1 (5 bases). The CDR3 has 14 amino acids. Germline V CDR1 and CDR2: ENHRY, SYGVKD. V gave up 7 bases and J gave up 7 bases, with 17 bases separating them. The CDR3 nucleotides read TGTGCCATCACAGGGCAGGGATTGAGGAATGAGCAGTTCTTC. Translation gives CAITGQGLRNEQFF.

The chain employs TRBV11-3 and TRBJ2-1; D remains ambiguous. The CDR3 runs to 15 residues. Trimming cost V 5 bases and J 3 bases, with 14 bases left between them. Germline V gene data show CDR1 as SGHNT and CDR2 as YENEEA. CDR3 coding DNA: TGTGCCAGCAGCCAGTCGGGTGGTTACTACAATGAGCAGTTCTTC. This encodes CASSQSGGYYNEQFF.

The chain uses TRBV29-1 and TRBJ2-5, with D unclear. Trimming removed 4 bases from V and 2 bases from J, with 11 bases in between. Germline V gene lookup returns CDR1 SQVTM and CDR2 ANQGSEA. CDR3 length equals 13 residues. The CDR3 DNA is TGCAGCGTTGGACAAGTCCTTCAAGAGACCCAGTACTTC. Protein sequence: CSVGQVLQETQYF. Variable domain in full (rest from reference TRBV29-1 and TRBJ2-5): SAVISQKPSRDICQRGTSLTIQCQVDSQVTMMFWYRQQPGQSLTLIATANQGSEATYESGFVIDKFPISRPNLTFSTLTVSNMSPEDSSIYLCSVGQVLQETQYFGPGTRLLVL.

The chain joins TRBV6-2 or TRBV6-3 to TRBJ1-4; 9 bases align to TRBD1. V dropped 6 bases and J dropped 8; count of bases not matched to a gene: 10. Germline V gene sequence: CDR1 MNHEY, CDR2 SVGEGT. There are 15 residues in the CDR3. The CDR3 sequence: CASSETGTGREKLFF. Written as DNA, the CDR3 is TGTGCCAGCAGCGAAACCGGGACAGGGCGCGAAAAACTGTTTTTT.

J is TRBJ2-2 and V is TRBV7-9; D may be TRBD1 (5 bases). In germline, CDR1 is SEHNR, CDR2 FQNEAQ (reference sequence). This CDR3 comprises 14 residues. The V end was cut by 3 bases, the J end by 4 bases, with 9 bases between. The DNA for the CDR3 is TGTGCCAGCAGCTTTAAACAGGTCACCGGGGAGCTGTTTTTT. Encoded protein: CASSFKQVTGELFF.

The chain links TRBV11-2 to TRBJ2-7; D unresolved. Germline V gene sequence: CDR1 SGHAT, CDR2 FQNNGV. Trimming cost V 4 bases and J 2 bases, with 12 bases left between them. The CDR3 covers 14 residues. CDR3 DNA: TGTGCCAGCAGCTCCCCAGGCGATCCCTACGAGCAGTACTTC. It yields the protein CASSSPGDPYEQYF.

V gene TRBV6-4 combines with J gene TRBJ2-1; 11 bases agree with TRBD1. There are 15 residues in the CDR3. Germline trimming cut 4 bases from V and 12 bases from J; bases unmatched to any gene: 11. CDR1 is MRHNA, CDR2 SNTAGT, per germline. This chain's CDR3 is CASSGTGGERSAQFF. As DNA, the CDR3 is TGTGCCAGCAGTGGGACAGGGGGCGAGAGATCAGCGCAGTTCTTC.

V and J are TRBV11-2 and TRBJ1-6; TRBD1 aligns across 12 bases. The CDR3 contains 18 residues. Looked up from germline, CDR1 is SGHAT and CDR2 is FQNNGV. With 5 bases clipped from V and 0 bases from J, the junction kept 5 bases outside the gene matches. In nucleotides, the CDR3 is TGTGCCAGCAGCCTGGGACAGGGGGCGAGCTCCTATAATTCACCCCTCCACTTT. Amino acids: CASSLGQGASSYNSPLHF.

In the case of this clone: The identical CDR3 is also encoded by other nucleotide sequences in the sample. In DNA, the CDR3 is TGTGCCAGCAGCTCCAACAGGGGAGCGTACGAGCAGTACTTC. Encoded protein: CASSSNRGAYEQYF. V gene TRBV5-4 combines with J gene TRBJ2-7, with 7 bases that match TRBD1. This CDR3 is built from 14 residues. Germline-derived CDR1 and CDR2 are SGHNT and YYREEE (reference sequence). The V and J ends lost 3 bases and 4 bases, in that order; junction bases with no gene match: 7.

The chain is built from TRBV7-2 and TRBJ2-7, with 8 bases matching TRBD1. V trimming: 5 bases; J trimming: 4 bases; junction bases outside the gene matches: 10. From germline, CDR1 is SGHTA and CDR2 FQGNSA. There are 15 residues in the CDR3. The CDR3, as DNA: TGTGCCAGCAGCATCTCAGGGGGCGGAGGTTACGAGCAGTACTTC. This encodes CASSISGGGGYEQYF.

This chain uses TRBV5-1 with TRBJ2-1, with 12 positions matching TRBD2. Germline CDR1 SGHRS, CDR2 YFSETQ. Trimming removed 2 bases from V and 8 bases from J; junction bases left unmatched: 11. The CDR3 runs 17 residues. In DNA, the CDR3 is TGCGCCAGCAGCTTAACCGGGACTAGCGGGCGGGTCGATGAGCAGTTCTTC. It encodes CASSLTGTSGRVDEQFF.

This chain links TRBV2 with TRBJ2-2; the match to TRBD1 covers 10 bases. The germline V gene encodes CDR1 SNHLY and CDR2 FYNNEI. This CDR3 spans 14 amino acids. With V trimmed by 6 bases and J by 6 bases, 4 bases remained unmatched. The CDR3 sequence is CASSRDRGAGELFF. Here the CDR3 DNA reads TGTGCCAGCAGCCGGGACAGGGGTGCCGGGGAGCTGTTTTTT.

The chain has TRBV5-1 and TRBJ2-3, with 7 positions matching TRBD1. V gave up 5 bases and J gave up 5 bases; unmatched junction bases: 5. Looked up from germline, CDR1 is SGHRS and CDR2 is YFSETQ. This CDR3 is built from 13 residues. CDR3 in amino acids: CASSRTGVDTQYF. As DNA, the CDR3 is TGCGCCAGCAGTAGAACAGGGGTAGATACGCAGTATTTT.

V usage is TRBV2 and J usage is TRBJ1-2; D possibly corresponds to TRBD1 (5 bases). CDR3 length: 13 residues. Germline V gives CDR1 SNHLY, CDR2 FYNNEI. V was clipped by 4 bases and J by 7 bases, with 13 bases between them. CDR3 residues: CASSVWGGSGYTF. CDR3 nucleotide sequence: TGTGCCAGCAGTGTCTGGGGGGGTTCTGGCTACACCTTC. The full variable domain, rest sourced from reference TRBV2 and TRBJ1-2, is EPEVTQTPSHQVTQMGQEVILRCVPISNHLYFYWYRQILGQKVEFLVSFYNNEISEKSEIFDDQFSVERPDGSNFTLKIRSTKLEDSAMYFCASSVWGGSGYTFGSGTRLTVV.

The chain joins TRBV6-5 to TRBJ1-5; 7 bases match TRBD1. The V gene end was trimmed by 7 bases and the J gene end by 2 bases; junction bases not matched to a gene: 8. Germline lookup yields CDR1 MNHEY and CDR2 SVGAGI. The CDR3 is made up of 15 amino acids. The CDR3 loop reads CASIPRTGGNQPQHF. The CDR3 DNA follows: TGTGCCAGCATACCTAGGACAGGCGGCAATCAGCCCCAGCATTTT.

The rearrangement links TRBV5-3 to TRBJ1-1; no clear D gene. TRBV5-3 has ORF status, its function being uncertain. The CDR3 spans 16 residues. V lost 4 bases to trimming and J lost 1 base, with 17 bases between them. This chain's CDR3 is CARSLGPRLPNTEAFF. In DNA form, the CDR3 reads TGTGCCAGAAGCCTGGGCCCGAGGCTTCCGAACACTGAAGCTTTCTTT.

V is TRBV6-1 and J is TRBJ1-4, with TRBD1 matching 9 bases. This CDR3 spans 14 amino acids. Germline CDR1 reads MNHNS; CDR2 reads SASEGT. V dropped 2 bases and J dropped 8; count of bases not matched to a gene: 3. In DNA, the CDR3 is TGTGCCAGCAGTGAACGGACAGGGGAGGAAAAACTGTTTTTT. Encoded protein: CASSERTGEEKLFF.